This TCR beta chain was identified during a study of blood T cell repertoires in COVID-19. The assay was immunoSEQ multiplex PCR, and TCRdb's table has in-frame clones only and misses some. The sample contains approximately 44,000 clones, about 90% of which appear only once. This CDR3 has 17 residues. CDR1 is SGHRS and CDR2 is YFSETQ in the germline V gene. Trimming cost V 4 bases and J 2 bases, with 16 bases left between them. The chain uses TRBV5-1 and TRBJ1-6; D is possibly TRBD1 (6 bases). The sequence came from a human donor in a cohort sampled during active COVID-19. Specimen: peripheral blood. CDR3 sequence: CASSMSGTPTYNSPLHF. In nucleotides, the CDR3 is TGCGCCAGCAGCATGTCCGGGACACCTACCTATAATTCACCCCTCCACTTT.